These T cell receptor beta chains were read from a single sample in a study of T cells in Graves' hyperthyroidism and ophthalmopathy. TCRdb passed the multiplex PCR reads through MiXCR, listing each CDR3 protein once. The profile shows around 350,000 distinct CDR3 sequences, 12% to 15% of them singletons. Specimen: blood. Receptors originate from a woman aged 60-70 years with Graves' ophthalmopathy. The conserved cysteine and the conserved F or W are not part of the CDR3 here. Fields, in order: J gene, D gene, V gene, CDR3 protein. A D gene is named only where the DNA matches it firmly.

j_gene: TRBJ2-1; d_gene: TRBD1; v_gene: TRBV20-1; CDR3aa: SARGGQGVGEQF
j_gene: TRBJ1-2; d_gene: NA; v_gene: TRBV19; CDR3aa: ASSSRTENYGYT
j_gene: TRBJ2-6; d_gene: NA; v_gene: TRBV6-2/TRBV6-3; CDR3aa: ASRPISGRANVLT
j_gene: TRBJ1-1; d_gene: NA; v_gene: TRBV5-1; CDR3aa: ASIRDWGSTEAF
j_gene: TRBJ1-4; d_gene: TRBD1; v_gene: TRBV5-5; CDR3aa: ASSVRQGPEKLF
j_gene: TRBJ2-7; d_gene: NA; v_gene: TRBV20-1; CDR3aa: SARDGRGRQHEQY
j_gene: TRBJ2-3; d_gene: TRBD2; v_gene: TRBV27; CDR3aa: ASSGLAGGLTDTQY
j_gene: TRBJ1-1; d_gene: NA; v_gene: TRBV7-3; CDR3aa: ASSLKRGTEAF
j_gene: TRBJ2-7; d_gene: NA; v_gene: TRBV6-1; CDR3aa: ASGRAGAYEQY
j_gene: TRBJ2-6; d_gene: TRBD1; v_gene: TRBV7-9; CDR3aa: ASSSRDRVSEGANVLT
j_gene: TRBJ2-2; d_gene: NA; v_gene: TRBV5-1; CDR3aa: ASSPSLGGTNTGELF
j_gene: TRBJ2-1; d_gene: TRBD2; v_gene: TRBV28; CDR3aa: ASSIGGRSSEQF
j_gene: TRBJ2-7; d_gene: TRBD2; v_gene: TRBV6-2/TRBV6-3; CDR3aa: ASSYFAGEVDEQY
j_gene: TRBJ2-1; d_gene: NA; v_gene: TRBV2; CDR3aa: ASTYDQSNEQF
j_gene: TRBJ2-3; d_gene: NA; v_gene: TRBV2; CDR3aa: ASIPGRGGYTQY
j_gene: TRBJ1-5; d_gene: NA; v_gene: TRBV20-1; CDR3aa: SAGSNQPQH
j_gene: TRBJ2-3; d_gene: NA; v_gene: TRBV5-1; CDR3aa: ASSWKDFSSTDTQY